One T cell receptor beta chain is described in this entry. Its antigen remains unknown. Each sample had two DNA replicates, about 0.5 ug blood or roughly 1.6 ug tissue. The assay was immunoSEQ multiplex PCR, and TCRdb's table has in-frame clones only and misses some. The sample yields around 40,000 clones, over 70% seen once. This specimen comes from a study of early stage breast cancer tumors. At the level of the study: About 80% of the 16 invasive tumors were ER+, PR+ and HER2-. Overall study results and limits: Comparing each tissue with blood distinguished tumor from normal in 14 of 16 patients.

This CDR3 spans 14 amino acids. Trimming shortened V by 1 base and J by 3 bases, and 7 bases separated the two germline ends. Per germline, CDR1 MGHRA and CDR2 YSYEKL. This rearrangement joins TRBV4-1 to TRBJ1-5, with D perhaps TRBD1 (5 bases). The receptor was isolated from a person between 60 and 69 years old with breast cancer. Material: blood. The CDR3 reads CASSQGGNNQPQHF. The CDR3 DNA follows: TGCGCCAGCAGCCAAGGGGGGAACAATCAGCCCCAGCATTTT.